This record covers a single T cell receptor beta chain. Its specificity is not known. This sample is part of a study of siplizumab effects on memory and regulatory T cells. Study conclusions and caveats: Naive T cells looked more diverse than memory cells and looked like major alloresponse contributors. The average Treg-derived proportion among mappable alloreactive CD4+ clones was 65% to 80% with siplizumab versus 25% to 30% in controls. A minor fraction of alloreactive clones, and no more, mapped to unstimulated subsets. The majority of clones, roughly 80-95% of proliferating CD4+ or CD8+ clones, lacked an assignable naive or memory phenotype.

The CDR3 consists of 14 residues. Germline lookup yields CDR1 MDHEN and CDR2 SYDVKM. The V end lost 6 bases, the J end lost 4 bases, and 10 bases lay between the germline ends. The assay was immunoSEQ multiplex PCR, and TCRdb's table has in-frame clones only and misses some. The sample contains approximately 98,000 clones, about 94% of which appear only once. The sample was non-Treg CD4+ T cells sorted from blood. This receptor was obtained from a human donor in good health. The chain links TRBV28 to TRBJ2-6; D unclear. The DNA of the CDR3 is TGTGCCAGCAGAGACTTGGTCGGGGCCAACGTCCTGACTTTC. Protein product: CASRDLVGANVLTF.